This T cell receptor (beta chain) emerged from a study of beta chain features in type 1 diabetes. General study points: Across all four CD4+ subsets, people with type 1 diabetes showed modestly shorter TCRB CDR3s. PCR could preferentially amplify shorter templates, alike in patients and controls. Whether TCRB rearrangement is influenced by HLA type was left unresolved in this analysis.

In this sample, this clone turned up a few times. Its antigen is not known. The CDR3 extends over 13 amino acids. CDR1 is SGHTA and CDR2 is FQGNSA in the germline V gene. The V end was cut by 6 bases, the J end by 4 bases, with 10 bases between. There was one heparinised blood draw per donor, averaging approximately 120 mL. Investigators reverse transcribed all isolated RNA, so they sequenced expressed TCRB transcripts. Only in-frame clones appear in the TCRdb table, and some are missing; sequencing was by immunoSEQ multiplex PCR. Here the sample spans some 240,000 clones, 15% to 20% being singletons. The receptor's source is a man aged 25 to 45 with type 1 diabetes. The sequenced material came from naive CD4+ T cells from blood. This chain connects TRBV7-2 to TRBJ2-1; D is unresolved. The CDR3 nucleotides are TGTGCCAGCAGAACGGACGTATACAATGAGCAGTTCTTC. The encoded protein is CASRTDVYNEQFF.